The 8 T cell receptor beta chains presented below share a single source sample, sequenced in a study of CD8 T cells in Susac syndrome. Random hexamers were used to reverse transcribe the RNA input (about 0.45 to 1 ug). TCRdb called the immunoSEQ multiplex PCR reads again in MiXCR, with one record for every CDR3 protein. The table records 150,000 to 200,000 distinct CDR3 sequences, just under 95% of them present only once. Sequencing was performed on CD4+ T cells from PBMCs. These receptors all stem from a human donor in good health.

The chain is built from TRBV12-3 or TRBV12-4 and TRBJ2-2, with D unclear. V lost 6 bases, J lost 13 bases, and 12 bases lay in between. The CDR3 runs 11 residues. The CDR3 DNA reads as TGTGCCAGCAGGCTCGGACGTGGGCTGTTTTTT. Amino acid sequence: CASRLGRGLFF.

V is TRBV20-1 and J is TRBJ1-2; TRBD1 matches at 9 bases. The CDR3 extends over 15 amino acids. The germline CDR1 and CDR2 sequences are DFQATT and SNEGSKA (reference sequence). V lost 0 bases and J lost 3; bases outside the gene matches: 5. The CDR3 loop reads CSARDAQGADYGYTF. The CDR3 DNA reads TGCAGTGCTAGAGATGCACAGGGGGCCGACTATGGCTACACCTTC.

The chain combines TRBV3-1 with TRBJ1-1, with unresolved D. This CDR3 is built from 11 residues. The V end lost 6 bases, the J end lost 1 base, and 3 bases lay between the germline ends. The V gene's germline CDR1 is LGHDT and CDR2 YNNKEL (reference sequence). This chain's CDR3 is CASSQNTEAFF. CDR3 sequence (DNA): TGTGCCAGCAGTCAGAACACTGAAGCTTTCTTT.

The rearrangement joins TRBV14 to TRBJ1-2; no clear D gene. Trimming left V 1 base short and J 5 bases short, with 14 bases between. The CDR3 runs 15 residues. Germline V gene sequence: CDR1 SGHDN, CDR2 FVKESK. The CDR3, as DNA: TGTGCCAGCAGCCAAGGCGCATCCCGGGGATATGGCTACACCTTC. Translation gives CASSQGASRGYGYTF.

The rearrangement links TRBV20-1 to TRBJ1-6; TRBD1 agrees at 10 bases. J was trimmed by 9 bases and V by 0 bases; bases with no gene match: 5. The CDR3 is made up of 15 amino acids. Per the germline V gene, CDR1 is DFQATT and CDR2 is SNEGSKA (reference sequence). The CDR3 DNA is TGCAGTGCTAGAGATTCCGGACAGGGGGGTTCACCCCTCCACTTT. It yields the protein CSARDSGQGGSPLHF.

The genes are TRBV30 and TRBJ1-1; weak D call: TRBD1 (6 bases). The V and J ends lost 4 bases and 1 base respectively, with 7 bases between them. The germline V gene encodes CDR1 GTSNPN and CDR2 SVGIG (reference sequence). There are 12 residues in the CDR3. CDR3 protein: CAWNRENTEAFF. The CDR3 bases are TGTGCCTGGAACAGGGAGAACACTGAAGCTTTCTTT.

This chain connects TRBV12-3 or TRBV12-4 to TRBJ2-7; D call uncertain. The V end was cut by 3 bases, the J end by 1 base, with 13 bases between. The CDR3 length is 15 residues. In DNA form, the CDR3 reads TGTGCCAGCAGTTTGAGGCGGCAGAAGTCCTACGAGCAGTACTTC. Translating it yields CASSLRRQKSYEQYF.

The chain couples TRBV7-2 to TRBJ1-6; 8 positions agree with TRBD1. Germline V gives CDR1 SGHTA, CDR2 FQGNSA. V was clipped by 9 bases and J by 6 bases; unmatched bases: 10. This CDR3 is built from 15 residues. The CDR3 loop is CASAPQGARNSPLHF. The DNA for the CDR3 is TGTGCCAGTGCGCCTCAGGGGGCCCGTAATTCACCCCTCCACTTT.